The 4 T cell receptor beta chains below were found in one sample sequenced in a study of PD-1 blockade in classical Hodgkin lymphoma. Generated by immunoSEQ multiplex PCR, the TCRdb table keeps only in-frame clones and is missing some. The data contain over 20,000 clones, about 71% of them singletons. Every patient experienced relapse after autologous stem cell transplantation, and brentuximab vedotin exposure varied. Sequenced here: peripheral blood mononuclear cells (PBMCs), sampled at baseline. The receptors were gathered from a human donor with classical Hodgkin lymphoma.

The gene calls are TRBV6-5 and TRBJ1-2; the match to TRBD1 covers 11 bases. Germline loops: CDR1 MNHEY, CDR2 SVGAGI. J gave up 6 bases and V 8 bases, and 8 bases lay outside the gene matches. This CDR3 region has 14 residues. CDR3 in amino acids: CASGGTGGWNGYTF. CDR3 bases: TGTGCCAGCGGCGGGACAGGGGGATGGAATGGCTACACCTTC.

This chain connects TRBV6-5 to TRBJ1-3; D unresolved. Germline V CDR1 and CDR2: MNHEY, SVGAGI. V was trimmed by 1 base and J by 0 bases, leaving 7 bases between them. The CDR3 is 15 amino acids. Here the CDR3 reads CASSYYGLSGNTIYF. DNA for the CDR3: TGTGCCAGCAGTTACTACGGCCTCTCTGGAAACACCATATATTTT.

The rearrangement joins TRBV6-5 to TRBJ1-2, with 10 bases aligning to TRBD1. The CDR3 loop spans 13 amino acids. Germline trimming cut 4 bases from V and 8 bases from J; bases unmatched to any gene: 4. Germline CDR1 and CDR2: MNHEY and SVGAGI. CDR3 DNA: TGTGCCAGCAGTTCATCGACAGGGGGCGGCTACACCTTC. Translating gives CASSSSTGGGYTF.

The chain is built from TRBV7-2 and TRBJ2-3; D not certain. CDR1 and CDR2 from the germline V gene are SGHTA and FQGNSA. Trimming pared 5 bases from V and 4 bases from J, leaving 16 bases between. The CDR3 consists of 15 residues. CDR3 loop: CASSLGPPGADTQYF. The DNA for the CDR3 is TGTGCCAGCAGCCTTGGGCCCCCTGGGGCAGATACGCAGTATTTT.